The T cell receptor (beta chain) described here comes from a study of Graves' ophthalmopathy and Graves' hyperthyroidism. Enrollment excluded any patients with other autoimmune diseases, uncontrolled infections, pregnancy or lactation. The evidence that diagnosis relied on was clinical symptoms, serum thyroxine, TRAb, thyroid ultrasound and orbital computed tomography. Study results and limitations: Blood repertoires reportedly contained most expanded thyroid clonotypes above 0.001 frequency. A 13-signature model separated ophthalmopathy from stable hyperthyroidism, just over 85% sensitivity, approximately 84% specificity.

In its sample, this clonotype was seen a few times. Its antigen is still unknown. From RNA, the CDR3 regions of TCR beta chains were amplified and sequenced. First-round RT-PCR used HTBI primers; second-round multiplex PCR followed. TCRdb ran MiXCR on the multiplex PCR reads and lists one entry per CDR3 protein. The sample has approximately 460,000 distinct CDR3 sequences, around an eighth seen once. Germline V gene sequence: CDR1 MNHEY, CDR2 SMNVEV (reference sequence). Trimming took off 5 bases at V and 11 bases at J, with 19 bases between the two ends. This CDR3 spans 14 amino acids. The sequenced sample was blood. The sequence was collected from a woman aged 30 to 39 with Graves' ophthalmopathy. The chain recombines TRBV27 with TRBJ1-5; TRBD1 is a possible D gene (5 bases). The CDR3 is CASSAADTVGSQHF. In nucleotides, the CDR3 is TGTGCCAGCAGTGCAGCGGACACGGTGGGGTCCCAGCATTTT.